This TCR beta chain was obtained from a study of naive and memory T cell subsets. Two oligonucleotides, mixed equimolar, formed the beta constant-region primer covering TRBC1 and TRBC2. Ligation attached a single-stranded oligonucleotide with a 12-nucleotide UMI and the SP2 primer to the cDNA 3' end. One entry per CDR3 protein results from TCRdb running MiXCR on the UMI-ligation and nested PCR reads. The sample shows 120,000 to 150,000 distinct CDR3 sequences, approximately 15% of them seen only once. As for this clonotype: The antigen is unknown.

This CDR3 is built from 15 residues. Germline CDR1 and CDR2: MDHEN and SYDVKM. V shed 2 bases and J shed 2 bases, with 11 bases lying between them. Whole-study findings and limits: Expression changes during T cell differentiation may affect RNA-based TCR counts. Possibly reflecting memory cells re-expressing CD45RA, a few larger clonotypes occurred in naive repertoires, especially CD8.

Sequenced: naive CD4+ T cells from blood. This TCR derives from a human donor in good health. V gene TRBV28 combines with J gene TRBJ2-3; D might be TRBD1 (6 bases). The CDR3 sequence: CASSLRDIDTDTQYF. The CDR3 bases are TGTGCCAGCAGTTTAAGGGACATAGACACAGATACGCAGTATTTT. Using reference TRBV28 and TRBJ2-3 for the parts outside the CDR3, the full variable domain is DVKVTQSSRYLVKRTGEKVFLECVQDMDHENMFWYRQDPGLGLRLIYFSYDVKMKEKGDIPEGYSVSREKKERFSLILESASTNQTSMYLCASSLRDIDTDTQYFGPGTRLTVL.